What follows are 13 T cell receptor beta chains derived from one specimen sequenced in a study of blood T cell repertoires in COVID-19. TCRdb's table, derived via immunoSEQ multiplex PCR, lists solely in-frame clones and lacks some. The data show about 180,000 clones, with roughly 80% seen just once and under 10% held by the top ten. Material: peripheral blood. The receptors originated from a woman aged 65 to 85 with COVID-19, enrolled during active disease.

This clone was observed a handful of times. The chain uses TRBV5-4 and TRBJ1-1, with a tentative D call TRBD1 (5 bases). Trimming shortened V by 3 bases and J by 6 bases, and 24 bases separated the two germline ends. CDR1 and CDR2 (germline): SGHNT, YYREEE (reference sequence). CDR3 length: 17 residues. The CDR3 spells CASSSVGAGRGSAEAFF. In nucleotides, the CDR3 is TGTGCCAGCAGCTCGGTAGGTGCCGGAAGGGGATCGGCTGAAGCTTTCTTT.

The rearrangement uses TRBV28 and TRBJ2-1, with 13 bases identical to TRBD2. Germline V gene sequence: CDR1 MDHEN, CDR2 SYDVKM. The J segment lost 5 bases and the V segment lost 7 bases, leaving 8 bases of the junction unmatched. This CDR3 region has 16 residues. The CDR3 is CASTDTSGRANNEQFF. The CDR3 DNA reads as TGTGCCAGCACCGATACTAGCGGGAGGGCCAACAATGAGCAGTTCTTC.

This clone was picked up one time. The rearrangement links TRBV10-1 to TRBJ2-2, with D maybe TRBD2 (7 bases). Trimming removed 3 bases from V and 6 bases from J, with 14 bases in between. The CDR3 covers 15 residues. Germline CDR1 is WNHNN and CDR2 is SYGVQD (reference sequence). The DNA for the CDR3 is TGCGCCAGCAGTGACGGGGGGCTTGGGTCCGGGGAGCTGTTTTTT. Residues: CASSDGGLGSGELFF.

This clone was seen a single time. The chain recombines TRBV27 with TRBJ2-1; 7 bases align to TRBD1. V was pared by 10 bases and J by 9 bases, with 18 bases of the junction left unmatched. The germline V gene encodes CDR1 MNHEY and CDR2 SMNVEV (reference sequence). This CDR3 comprises 15 residues. Here the CDR3 DNA reads TGTGCCACCAATAGGCAGGGGGTCGGGTTCGGTGAGCAGTTCTTC. Translating gives CATNRQGVGFGEQFF.

V gene TRBV7-2 combines with J gene TRBJ2-1; possible D gene TRBD2, 6 bases. CDR3 length: 16 amino acids. CDR1 is SGHTA, CDR2 FQGNSA, per germline. Trimming removed 0 bases from V and 5 bases from J, with 14 bases in between. The DNA of the CDR3 is TGTGCCAGCAGCTTAGCTTCCGGGAGACGGAACAATGAGCAGTTCTTC. Amino acid sequence: CASSLASGRRNNEQFF. Supplemented by reference TRBV7-2 and TRBJ2-1, the full variable domain reads GAGVSQSPSNKVTEKGKDVELRCDPISGHTALYWYRQSLGQGLEFLIYFQGNSAPDKSGLPSDRFSAERTGGSVSTLTIQRTQQEDSAVYLCASSLASGRRNNEQFFGPGTRLTVL.

V is TRBV29-1 and J is TRBJ1-4; TRBD1 agrees at 7 bases. Germline loops: CDR1 SQVTM, CDR2 ANQGSEA. The CDR3 totals 13 residues. Germline trimming cut 7 bases from V and 10 bases from J; bases unmatched to any gene: 12. As DNA, the CDR3 is TGCAGCGCCGCGACAGGGCCGGAGATAAAACTGTTTTTT. Translated: CSAATGPEIKLFF.

In its sample, this clone was seen a few times. This rearrangement joins TRBV4-2 to TRBJ2-2, with no clear D. Trimming took 0 bases from V and 7 from J, leaving 6 bases between them. This CDR3 contains 13 residues. CDR1 and CDR2 (germline): LGHNA, YNFKEQ. The CDR3 region has the DNA TGTGCCAGCAGCCAAGATGGCGGCGGGGAGCTGTTTTTT. It yields the protein CASSQDGGGELFF.

CDR3 amino acids: CASSEGTAGKGLAQHF. For the CDR3, the DNA is TGTGCCAGTAGTGAAGGGACAGCCGGAAAGGGGTTGGCCCAGCATTTT. The genes are TRBV19 and TRBJ1-5; 7 bases are a match to TRBD1. The V segment lost 5 bases and the J segment 11 bases; nucleotides outside the gene matches: 18. In germline, CDR1 is LNHDA, CDR2 SQIVND (reference sequence). This CDR3 has 16 amino acids.

The chain joins TRBV11-2 to TRBJ1-1; 7 bases fit TRBD1. The germline gives CDR1 SGHAT, CDR2 FQNNGV. The CDR3 totals 12 residues. Trimming cost V 8 bases and J 9 bases; bases outside gene matches: 9. CDR3 sequence reads: CASGIDRAKAFF. Written as DNA, the CDR3 is TGTGCCAGCGGCATTGACAGGGCAAAAGCTTTCTTT.

The rearrangement uses TRBV6-2 or TRBV6-3 and TRBJ2-3, with D tentatively TRBD1 (6 bases). This CDR3 has 15 residues. Trimming pared 0 bases from V and 2 bases from J, leaving 9 bases between. Germline V lookup: CDR1 MNHEY, CDR2 SVGEGT. The CDR3, as DNA: TGTGCCAGCAGTTACTCTCGGGACAACACAGATACGCAGTATTTT. As protein: CASSYSRDNTDTQYF.

This sequence joins TRBV11-2 and TRBJ2-7; weak D call: TRBD1 (6 bases). This CDR3 spans 14 amino acids. The V gene lost 1 base and the J gene lost 4 bases, with 11 bases spanning the gap. Looked up from germline, CDR1 is SGHAT and CDR2 is FQNNGV. This CDR3 reads CASSLGGTSYEQYF. The CDR3 DNA sequence: TGTGCCAGCAGCTTAGGTGGGACAAGTTACGAGCAGTACTTC.

The V and J genes are TRBV28 and TRBJ2-7; no clear D gene. V dropped 2 bases and J dropped 6 bases, with 11 bases sitting between them. The CDR3 is 13 amino acids. Germline CDR1 MDHEN, CDR2 SYDVKM. The CDR3 nucleotides read TGTGCCAGCAGTTTAGTCTCCAGGCGCGAGCAGTACTTC. Translating gives CASSLVSRREQYF.

The CDR3 sequence is CASSLSAEQYF. In DNA form, the CDR3 reads TGTGCCAGCAGCTTATCAGCGGAGCAGTACTTC. The chain carries TRBV7-6 and TRBJ2-7; D is unresolved. CDR3 length: 11 amino acids. Germline loops: CDR1 SGHVS, CDR2 FNYEAQ. V was cut by 2 bases and J by 7 bases, with 6 bases left in between.